The 14 T cell receptor beta chains in this list originate from one sample, sequenced in a study of blood T cell repertoires in COVID-19 (TCRdb year 2020). Library creation used the immunoSEQ multiplex PCR assay. This is the immuneACCESS table as TCRdb keeps it, with only in-frame sequences that have V and J called. A part of the clones is gone; compared with another copy, unresolved V genes explain less than half, and the rest is unexplained. Across this sample there are more than 85,000 clones, with approximately 85% seen only once. The biggest ten clones account for roughly 12% of the sample. Sequenced sample: peripheral blood. These receptors were taken from a human donor in a cohort sampled during active COVID-19.

The chain joins TRBV11-3 to TRBJ2-1; 10 positions agree with TRBD2. The CDR3 spans 18 residues. Germline CDR1 reads SGHNT; CDR2 reads YENEEA. Trimming at V came to 0 bases and at J to 5 bases, leaving 10 bases not matched to a gene. In DNA form, the CDR3 reads TGTGCCAGCAGCTTAGACGGGGCTAGCGGGAGCGCTCACAATGAGCAGTTCTTC. The encoded protein is CASSLDGASGSAHNEQFF.

This clone has just one count. The rearrangement uses TRBV28 and TRBJ1-2; the D gene is possibly TRBD1 (5 bases). The V gene's germline CDR1 is MDHEN and CDR2 SYDVKM. This CDR3 has 13 amino acids. V lost 6 bases and J lost 4, with 12 bases in between. The CDR3 loop reads CASSFGQVYGYTF. CDR3 in DNA: TGTGCCAGCAGCTTCGGACAAGTCTATGGCTACACCTTC.

The chain uses TRBV30 and TRBJ1-1; TRBD1 matches at 9 bases. J lost 3 bases, V lost 5 bases, and 4 bases had no gene match. The CDR3 runs to 13 residues. In germline, CDR1 is GTSNPN, CDR2 SVGIG (reference sequence). The CDR3 reads CAWDRGLDTEAFF. The CDR3, as DNA: TGTGCCTGGGACAGGGGGTTGGACACTGAAGCTTTCTTT.

The chain links TRBV6-1 to TRBJ2-1, with a tentative D call TRBD2 (6 bases). The CDR3 is 14 residues long. Trimming pared 2 bases from V and 9 bases from J, leaving 14 bases between. Germline loops: CDR1 MNHNS, CDR2 SASEGT. The CDR3 coding sequence is TGTGCCAGCAGTGAATCGGGGACTCGGGGTGAGCAGTTCTTC. Its translation: CASSESGTRGEQFF.

The V and J genes are TRBV5-1 and TRBJ2-7; D remains unclear. Germline V gene sequence: CDR1 SGHRS, CDR2 YFSETQ. The CDR3 runs 13 residues. V lost 4 bases and J lost 3, with 11 bases in between. The CDR3 sequence: CASSRRQDYEQYF. Here the CDR3 DNA reads TGCGCCAGCAGCAGACGACAAGACTACGAGCAGTACTTC.

This rearrangement joins TRBV6-5 to TRBJ1-6, with D maybe TRBD1 (5 bases). The V end lost 2 bases, the J end lost 9 bases, and 17 bases lay between the germline ends. Germline V gives CDR1 MNHEY, CDR2 SVGAGI. This CDR3 contains 16 residues. CDR3: CASSYSSQGSISPLHF. CDR3 nucleotides: TGTGCCAGCAGTTACAGTTCGCAGGGTTCAATTTCACCCCTCCACTTT.

The chain has TRBV11-2 and TRBJ2-1; 9 nucleotides align to TRBD2. CDR3 length equals 17 residues. Trimming took 1 base from V and 0 from J; bases not matched to a gene: 4. CDR1 is SGHAT, CDR2 FQNNGV, per germline. CDR3 sequence (DNA): TGTGCCAGCAGCTTAGGGGGTAGCGGGAGCTCCTACAATGAGCAGTTCTTC. This gives the protein CASSLGGSGSSYNEQFF.

The chain is built from TRBV4-1 and TRBJ1-6; weak D call: TRBD1 (6 bases). The V end lost 4 bases, the J end lost 10 bases, and 8 bases lay between the germline ends. CDR1 and CDR2 (germline): MGHRA, YSYEKL. This CDR3 contains 12 residues. The CDR3 reads CASSPRGSPLHF. For the CDR3, the DNA is TGCGCCAGCAGCCCCAGGGGATCACCCCTCCACTTT.

The V call is TRBV5-8, the J call TRBJ1-1; D is ambiguous. Germline loops: CDR1 SGHTS, CDR2 YDEGEE. The CDR3 has 11 amino acids. V dropped 1 base and J dropped 12 bases, with 10 bases sitting between them. The CDR3 bases are TGTGCCAGCAGCTTGTGGGAGGGTCCTTTCTTT. Protein product: CASSLWEGPFF.

This chain uses TRBV9 with TRBJ2-7; 10 nucleotides align to TRBD1. This CDR3 contains 15 residues. CDR1 is SGDLS and CDR2 is YYNGEE in the germline V gene. V lost 0 bases, J lost 7 bases, and 7 bases stayed unmatched. This chain's CDR3 is CASSVVGQGLGEQYF. Here the CDR3 DNA reads TGTGCCAGCAGCGTAGTGGGACAGGGGTTGGGGGAGCAGTACTTC.

The genes are TRBV5-6 and TRBJ2-7, with D possibly being TRBD1 (5 bases). Germline V gives CDR1 SGHDT, CDR2 YYEEEE. V was pared by 4 bases and J by 6 bases, with 17 bases between. CDR3 size: 14 residues. Written as DNA, the CDR3 is TGTGCCAGCAGCCCAGGAAACTCAGGGTCCGAGCAGTACTTC. Its translation: CASSPGNSGSEQYF. The full variable domain, its missing parts supplied by reference TRBV5-6 and TRBJ2-7, is DAGVTQSPTHLIKTRGQQVTLRCSPKSGHDTVSWYQQALGQGPQFIFQYYEEEERQRGNFPDRFSGHQFPNYSSELNVNALLLGDSALYLCASSPGNSGSEQYFGPGTRLTVT.

The rearrangement joins TRBV28 to TRBJ2-7; D is undetermined. CDR1 and CDR2 from the germline V gene are MDHEN and SYDVKM. V lost 3 bases to trimming and J lost 2 bases, with 11 bases between them. The CDR3 spans 14 residues. Here the CDR3 DNA reads TGTGCCAGCAGTTTTGGGCAGGTAACCTACGAGCAGTACTTC. Residues: CASSFGQVTYEQYF.

The chain is built from TRBV25-1 and TRBJ2-3, with D possibly TRBD2 on 5 matching bases. Trimming left V 5 bases short and J 8 bases short, with 17 bases between. CDR1 MGHDK and CDR2 SYGVNS come from the germline V gene. There are 14 residues in the CDR3. For the CDR3, the DNA is TGTGCCAGCAGTAACGCTGACGGGGTTGGTACGCAGTATTTT. Protein: CASSNADGVGTQYF.

The rearrangement links TRBV28 to TRBJ1-1; possibly TRBD1 for D (6 bases). Deletions cut 8 bases from V and 5 bases from J, with 12 bases between. Per the germline V gene, CDR1 is MDHEN and CDR2 is SYDVKM. This CDR3 spans 12 amino acids. The CDR3 DNA sequence: TGTGCCAGCGGGGGGGGCTGGACTGAAGCTTTCTTT. As protein: CASGGGWTEAFF.